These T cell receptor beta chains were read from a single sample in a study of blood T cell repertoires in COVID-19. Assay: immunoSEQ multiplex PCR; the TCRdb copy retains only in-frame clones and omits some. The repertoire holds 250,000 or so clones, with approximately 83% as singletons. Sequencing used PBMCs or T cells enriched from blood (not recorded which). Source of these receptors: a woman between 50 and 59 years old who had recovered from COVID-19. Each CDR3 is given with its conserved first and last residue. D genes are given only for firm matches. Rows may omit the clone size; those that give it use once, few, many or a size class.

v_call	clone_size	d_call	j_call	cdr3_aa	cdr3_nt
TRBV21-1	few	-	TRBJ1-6	CASSAGGQPLNSPLHF	TGTGCCAGCAGCGCCGGGGGACAGCCACTAAATTCACCCCTCCACTTT
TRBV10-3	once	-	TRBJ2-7	CAINTRLTYEQYF	TGTGCCATCAATACTAGACTTACCTACGAGCAGTACTTC
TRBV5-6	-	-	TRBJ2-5	CASSLGGYRIGETQYF	TGTGCCAGCAGCTTAGGCGGGTACCGTATCGGTGAGACCCAGTACTTC
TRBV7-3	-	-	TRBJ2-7	CASSLSHHDEQYF	TGTGCCAGCAGCTTAAGTCATCATGACGAGCAGTACTTC
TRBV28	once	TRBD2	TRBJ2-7	CASRLAGFSYEQYF	TGTGCCAGCAGGCTAGCGGGTTTCTCCTACGAGCAGTACTTC
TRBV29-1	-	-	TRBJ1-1	CSAAKGGEGPNTEAFF	TGCAGCGCCGCCAAAGGGGGAGAAGGCCCCAACACTGAAGCTTTCTTT
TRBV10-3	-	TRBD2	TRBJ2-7	CAISSGKGSEQYF	TGTGCCATCTCTAGCGGGAAGGGGAGCGAGCAGTACTTC
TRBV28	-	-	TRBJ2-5	CASSLDSPETQYF	TGTGCCAGCAGCTTAGACAGTCCGGAGACCCAGTACTTC
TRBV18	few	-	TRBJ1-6	CASSPFLLSAGSNSPLHF	TGTGCCAGCTCACCATTTTTACTCAGTGCCGGGTCTAATTCACCCCTCCACTTT
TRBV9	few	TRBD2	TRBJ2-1	CASSKGGLAGGGEQFF	TGTGCCAGCTCGAAAGGAGGGCTAGCGGGAGGGGGTGAGCAGTTCTTC
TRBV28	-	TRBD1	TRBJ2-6	CASRQGTGANVLTF	TGTGCCAGCAGACAGGGGACTGGGGCCAACGTCCTGACTTTC
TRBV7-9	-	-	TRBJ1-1	CASSLGSGPTEAFF	TGTGCCAGCAGCTTAGGGTCCGGTCCCACTGAAGCTTTCTTT
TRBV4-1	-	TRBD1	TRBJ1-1	CASSQGQGAGDTEAFF	TGCGCCAGCAGCCAAGGGCAGGGGGCCGGGGACACTGAAGCTTTCTTT
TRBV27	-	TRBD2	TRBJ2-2	CASSLGDYYTGELFF	TGTGCCAGCAGTTTGGGGGACTACTACACCGGGGAGCTGTTTTTT